Detailed here is one T cell receptor beta chain. What this receptor recognizes is not known. No base quality information exists; no much larger clone differs at one position. The CDR3 holds 13 amino acids from the cysteine to the phenylalanine. CDR3 DNA only is kept here, 39 bases in frame from base 1. The library came from RT-PCR. TCRdb shows the sequencer as Illumina HiSeq 2500. In TCRdb, the public reads were trimmed at Q25 with fastp and aligned with MiXCR, with productive beta chains retained. Every entry covers one CDR3 protein and lists the most common genes and DNA from its rows. The sample yields 250,000 to 350,000 distinct CDR3 sequences; around 22% were counted once. The ten biggest clones cover 10% of the sample. These data belong to a study of response to subunit inactivated influenza vaccine (dated by TCRdb to about 2018). With respect to the entire study: To follow how T cells responded to a trivalent subunit inactivated influenza vaccine, the researchers relied on deep quantitative profiling of the T cell receptor repertoire.

Results the study describes overall, beyond this receptor: The authors suggested that each seasonal influenza vaccination may recruit only a limited number of new T cells.

The chain uses TRBV12-3 or TRBV12-4 and TRBJ2-1; the D gene cannot be resolved reliably. The sequence was obtained from a man aged 45-69 years who received an inactivated influenza vaccine. Donor details come from another sample of the same person, matched by shared clones. Sequencing was performed on PBMCs from blood, taken about 19 months after vaccination. DNA sequence: TGTGCAGTGTTTTTGGCGGAAAGAAATGAGCAGTTCTTC. This codes for CAVFLAERNEQFF.